This T cell receptor (beta chain) was identified in a study of blood T cells in healthy people across ages. This clonotype came up a few times. With a J-beta primer mix and a sample-barcoded 5' primer, a second PCR ran about 7 to 11 cycles. MiXCR, run by TCRdb on the 5' RACE reads, gives a single entry per CDR3 protein. The table records more than 900,000 distinct CDR3 sequences, about 25% of them present only once. This CDR3 is built from 15 residues. With 5 bases removed from V and 2 bases from J, the gap between germline ends came to 13 bases. The V gene's germline CDR1 is SNHLY and CDR2 FYNNEI. These data were also reused for a study on T cells of mothers and their children. From that paper: Within related and unrelated pairs, thymic selection shapes TCR recombination output in a similar way.

This rearrangement joins TRBV2 to TRBJ1-5; no reliable D call. The specimen was blood. The TCR comes from a girl aged 2 to 10 in good health. In DNA, the CDR3 is TGTGCCAGCAGTTTGGCCCGACAAGGCAATCAGCCCCAGCATTTT. The encoded protein is CASSLARQGNQPQHF.